A selection of T cell receptor beta chains follows, all from one sample in a study of T cells in Graves' hyperthyroidism and ophthalmopathy. Each CDR3 protein is one row after TCRdb ran MiXCR on the multiplex PCR reads. The table lists under 750,000 distinct CDR3 sequences, 18% of them singletons, with over 15% in the top ten. Sequenced: blood. The source is a woman aged 45-59 years with Graves' hyperthyroidism that later progressed to Graves' ophthalmopathy. Both conserved end residues are part of each CDR3. A D gene is named only where the DNA matches it firmly. Where a row states a size, it is once, few, many or the class of an expanded clone; other rows omit it.

TRBJ1-1 NA 14 few TRBV19 TGTGCCAGTAGTATCGTTCCAGAGAACACTGAAGCTTTCTTT CASSIVPENTEAFF
TRBJ2-7 TRBD1 13 many TRBV12-3/TRBV12-4 TGTGCCACCACCTATGACAGGGTCTACGAGCAGTACTTC CATTYDRVYEQYF
TRBJ2-2 NA 17 many TRBV29-1 TGCAGCGTTGGGATGGTGGAAGGTGTTGCGGGCACCGGGGAGCTGTTTTTT CSVGMVEGVAGTGELFF
TRBJ2-1 NA 16 NA TRBV29-1 TGCAGCGCCCGCCGGGGCGGCATGAGCTCCTACAATGAGCAGTTCTTC CSARRGGMSSYNEQFF
TRBJ2-1 TRBD1 15 many TRBV15 TGTGCCACCAGCAGAGGACAGGGAAGCTACAATGAGCAGTTCTTC CATSRGQGSYNEQFF
TRBJ1-5 NA 17 NA TRBV6-9 TGTGCCAGCAGTGTGCTGGGACCCCGAGACAGCAATCAGCCCCAGCATTTT CASSVLGPRDSNQPQHF
TRBJ2-1 TRBD2 18 few TRBV20-1 TGCAGTGCTACACCCAGCCGGACTAGCCCTCCCTCCTACAATGAGCAGTTCTTC CSATPSRTSPPSYNEQFF
TRBJ1-4 NA 18 many TRBV11-2 TGTGCCAGCAGCCTAATGGGTCCCCAATATATGCATAATGAAAAACTGTTTTTT CASSLMGPQYMHNEKLFF
TRBJ2-5 NA 15 NA TRBV7-7 TGTGCTAGCAGCTTAGATCAGGGATTCCAAGAGACCCAGTACTTC CASSLDQGFQETQYF
TRBJ2-5 TRBD1 15 NA TRBV7-3 TGTGCCAGCAGCTTGGGACAGCGTGCACAGGGCGCCCAGTACTTC CASSLGQRAQGAQYF
TRBJ1-3 NA 15 NA TRBV18 TGTGCCAGCTCACCACCGGGCAGCTCTGGAAACACCATATATTTT CASSPPGSSGNTIYF
TRBJ1-1 NA 14 NA TRBV12-3/TRBV12-4 TGTGCCAGCAGTTTCCGGGCGAGCGGCACTGAAGCTTTCTTT CASSFRASGTEAFF
TRBJ1-5 NA 15 few TRBV19 TGTGCCAGTAGTGTCGGCAGCCTTGGCAATCAGCCCCAGCATTTT CASSVGSLGNQPQHF
TRBJ1-6 NA 13 few TRBV2 TGTGCCAGCAGTGAGGACCGCACGTCACCCCTCCACTTT CASSEDRTSPLHF
TRBJ2-5 NA 16 many TRBV6-2/TRBV6-3 TGTGCCAGCAGTACCCGCACGGGGGGACAACAAGAGACCCAGTACTTC CASSTRTGGQQETQYF
TRBJ1-1 NA 15 many TRBV3-1 TGTGCCAGCAGCCCCTTTGAGGGGCGTAACACTGAAGCTTTCTTT CASSPFEGRNTEAFF
TRBJ2-3 NA 13 many TRBV12-3/TRBV12-4 TGTGCCAGCAGCTTTGAGGGCTCAGATACGCAGTATTTT CASSFEGSDTQYF
TRBJ1-4 NA 14 many TRBV20-1 TGCAGTGTGCCGCTTGGGGAGGTTGGCGAAAAACTGTTTTTT CSVPLGEVGEKLFF
TRBJ2-2 NA 16 NA TRBV7-6 TGTGCCAGCAGCTTTTTCCGTCCAGGAGCTAGCGGGGAGCTGTTTTTT CASSFFRPGASGELFF
TRBJ1-3 NA 13 few TRBV13 TGTGCCAGCAGCCTCAAAGGAGGAAACACCATATATTTT CASSLKGGNTIYF
TRBJ1-1 NA 14 many TRBV20-1 TGCAGTGCTAGAGACCTCAAGGGTAGGGGTGAAGCTTTCTTT CSARDLKGRGEAFF
TRBJ2-3 TRBD1 14 NA TRBV5-1 TGCGCCAGCAGCTTGTACAGGGGGGTAGATACGCAGTATTTT CASSLYRGVDTQYF
TRBJ2-1 TRBD2 15 NA TRBV19 TGTGCCAGTAGTCTTCCGGGACTAGGATACAATGAGCAGTTCTTC CASSLPGLGYNEQFF
TRBJ2-2 NA 18 few TRBV7-7 TGTGCTAGCAGCTTACCCCCCCGCGAAGCCTCCGACACCGGGGAGCTGTTTTTT CASSLPPREASDTGELFF
TRBJ2-2 NA 14 few TRBV19 TGTGCCAGTAGTATGTCCGGGCTTACCGGGGAGCTGTTTTTT CASSMSGLTGELFF
TRBJ1-5 TRBD1 16 few TRBV27 TGTGCCAGCAGTTCCTCGACAGGGGATAGCAATCAGCCCCAGCATTTT CASSSSTGDSNQPQHF
TRBJ1-1 NA 14 many TRBV6-2/TRBV6-3 TGTGCCAGCAGTTACGGAGCAGGGAATACTGAAGCTTTCTTT CASSYGAGNTEAFF
TRBJ2-3 NA 17 many TRBV6-6 TGTGCCAGCAGTTACGAAGAATGGGGCAGTTACACAGATACGCAGTATTTT CASSYEEWGSYTDTQYF
TRBJ2-1 TRBD2 17 few TRBV20-1 TGCAGTGCTAGAGATAGAAGCGGGGGGACGGCCTACAATGAGCAGTTCTTC CSARDRSGGTAYNEQFF
TRBJ2-5 TRBD1 16 many TRBV12-5 TGTGCTAGTGGTTTGGTACTGACAGGGGACGGGGAGACCCAGTACTTC CASGLVLTGDGETQYF
TRBJ2-5 TRBD1 14 many TRBV5-1 TGCGCCACCAAAACCGGGACAGCGATAGAGACCCAGTACTTC CATKTGTAIETQYF
TRBJ2-7 NA 14 few TRBV6-1 TGTGCCAGCAGTGTTCGGGGGACCTCCTACGAGCAGTACTTC CASSVRGTSYEQYF
TRBJ2-5 TRBD1 15 NA TRBV13 TGTGCCAGCAGCTTCCCGGGACAGGGGTTGGAGACCCAGTACTTC CASSFPGQGLETQYF